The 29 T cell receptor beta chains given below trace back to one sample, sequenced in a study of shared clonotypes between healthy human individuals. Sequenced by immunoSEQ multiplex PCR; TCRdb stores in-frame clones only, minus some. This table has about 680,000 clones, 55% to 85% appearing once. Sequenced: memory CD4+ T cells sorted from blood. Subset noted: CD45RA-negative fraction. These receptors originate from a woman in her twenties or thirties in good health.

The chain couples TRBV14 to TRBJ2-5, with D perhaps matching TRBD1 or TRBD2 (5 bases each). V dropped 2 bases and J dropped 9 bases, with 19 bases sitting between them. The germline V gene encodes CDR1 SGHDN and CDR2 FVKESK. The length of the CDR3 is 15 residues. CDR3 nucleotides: TGTGCCAGCAGCCAACTTCAAGCCCGATCGGGGCCCCAGTACTTC. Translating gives CASSQLQARSGPQYF.

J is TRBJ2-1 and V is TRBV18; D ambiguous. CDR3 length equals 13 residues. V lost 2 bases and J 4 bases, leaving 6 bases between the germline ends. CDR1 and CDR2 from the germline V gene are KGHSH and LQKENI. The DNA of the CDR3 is TGTGCCAGCTCACCAGCCCAATACAATGAGCAGTTCTTC. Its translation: CASSPAQYNEQFF.

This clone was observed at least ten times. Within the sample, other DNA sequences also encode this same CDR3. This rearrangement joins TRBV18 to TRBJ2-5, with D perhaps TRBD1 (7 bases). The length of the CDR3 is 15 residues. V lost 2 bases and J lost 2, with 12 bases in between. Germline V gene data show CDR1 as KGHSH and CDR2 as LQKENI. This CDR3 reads CASSPVRDSQETQYF. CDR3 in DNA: TGTGCCAGCTCACCAGTGCGGGACAGTCAAGAGACCCAGTACTTC.

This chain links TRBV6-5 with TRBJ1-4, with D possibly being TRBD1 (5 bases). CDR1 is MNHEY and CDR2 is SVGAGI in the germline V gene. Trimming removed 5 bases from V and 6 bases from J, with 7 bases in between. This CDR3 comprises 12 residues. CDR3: CASSPGYEKLFF. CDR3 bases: TGTGCCAGCAGTCCAGGGTATGAAAAACTGTTTTTT.

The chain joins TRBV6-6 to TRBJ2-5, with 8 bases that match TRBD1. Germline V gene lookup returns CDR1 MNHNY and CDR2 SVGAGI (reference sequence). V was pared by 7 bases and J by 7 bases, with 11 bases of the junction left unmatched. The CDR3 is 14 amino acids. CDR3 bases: TGTGCCAGCACACCCCCAGGGGGCCAGGGGACCCAGTACTTC. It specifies CASTPPGGQGTQYF.

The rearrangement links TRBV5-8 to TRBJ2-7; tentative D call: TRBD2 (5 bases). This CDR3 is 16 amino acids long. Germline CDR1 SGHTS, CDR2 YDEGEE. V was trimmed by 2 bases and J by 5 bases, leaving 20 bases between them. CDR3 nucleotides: TGTGCCAGCAGCTTAATTCTCCGGGCCAGGAGGAACGAGCAGTACTTC. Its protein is CASSLILRARRNEQYF.

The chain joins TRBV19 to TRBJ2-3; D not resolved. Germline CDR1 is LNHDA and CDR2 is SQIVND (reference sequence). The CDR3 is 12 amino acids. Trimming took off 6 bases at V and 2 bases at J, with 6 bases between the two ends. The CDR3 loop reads CASSQTTDTQYF. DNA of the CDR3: TGTGCCAGTAGCCAGACCACAGATACGCAGTATTTT.

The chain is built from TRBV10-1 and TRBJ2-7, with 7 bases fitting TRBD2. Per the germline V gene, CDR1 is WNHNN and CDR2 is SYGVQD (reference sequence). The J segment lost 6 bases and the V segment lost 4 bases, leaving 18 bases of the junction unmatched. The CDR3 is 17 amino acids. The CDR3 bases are TGCGCCAGCAGTGGGGCGGAGGGACGCGGGAGTTTCTCCGAGCAGTACTTC. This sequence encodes CASSGAEGRGSFSEQYF.

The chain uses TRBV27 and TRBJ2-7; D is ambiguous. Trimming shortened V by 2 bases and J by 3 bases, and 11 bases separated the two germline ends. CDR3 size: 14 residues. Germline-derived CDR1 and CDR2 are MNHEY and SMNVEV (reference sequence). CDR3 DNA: TGTGCCAGCAGTTTAAAGTCAGATTACTACGAGCAGTACTTC. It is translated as CASSLKSDYYEQYF.

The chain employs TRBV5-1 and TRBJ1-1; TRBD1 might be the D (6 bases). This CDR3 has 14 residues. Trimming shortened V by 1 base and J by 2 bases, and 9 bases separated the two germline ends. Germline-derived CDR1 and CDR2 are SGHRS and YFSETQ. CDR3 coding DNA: TGCGCCAGCAGCTTGCTGGACAGCAACACTGAAGCTTTCTTT. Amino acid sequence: CASSLLDSNTEAFF.

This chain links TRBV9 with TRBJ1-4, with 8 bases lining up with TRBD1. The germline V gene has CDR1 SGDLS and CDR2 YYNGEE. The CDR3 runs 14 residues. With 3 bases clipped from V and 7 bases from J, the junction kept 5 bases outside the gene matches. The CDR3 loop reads CASSAGGGVEKLFF. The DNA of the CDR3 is TGTGCCAGCAGCGCAGGGGGCGGCGTTGAAAAACTGTTTTTT.

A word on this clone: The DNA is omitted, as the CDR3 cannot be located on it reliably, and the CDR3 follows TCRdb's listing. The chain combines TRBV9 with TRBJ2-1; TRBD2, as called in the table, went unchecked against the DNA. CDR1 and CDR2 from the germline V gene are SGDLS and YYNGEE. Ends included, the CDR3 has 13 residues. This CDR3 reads CASSVGKGSDRFF.

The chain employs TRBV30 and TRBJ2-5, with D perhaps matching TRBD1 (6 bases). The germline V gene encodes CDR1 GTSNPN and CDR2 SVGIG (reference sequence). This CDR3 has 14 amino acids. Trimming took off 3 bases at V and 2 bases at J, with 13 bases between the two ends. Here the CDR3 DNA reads TGTGCCTGGAGGGTGGCAGGGGAGCAAGAGACCCAGTACTTC. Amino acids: CAWRVAGEQETQYF.

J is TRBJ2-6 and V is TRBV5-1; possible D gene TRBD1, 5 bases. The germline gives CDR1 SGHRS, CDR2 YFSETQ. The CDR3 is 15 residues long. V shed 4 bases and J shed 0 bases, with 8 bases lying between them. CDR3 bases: TGCGCCAGCAGCCGACAGACCTCTGGGGCCAACGTCCTGACTTTC. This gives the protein CASSRQTSGANVLTF.

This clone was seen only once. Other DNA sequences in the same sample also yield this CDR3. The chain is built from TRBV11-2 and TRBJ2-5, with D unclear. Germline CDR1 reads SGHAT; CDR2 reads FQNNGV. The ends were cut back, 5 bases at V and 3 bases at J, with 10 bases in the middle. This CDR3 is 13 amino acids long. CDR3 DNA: TGTGCCAGCAGCCGCGATGGGAAAGAGACCCAGTACTTC. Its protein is CASSRDGKETQYF. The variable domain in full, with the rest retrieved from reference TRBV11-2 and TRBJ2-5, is EAGVAQSPRYKIIEKRQSVAFWCNPISGHATLYWYQQILGQGPKLLIQFQNNGVVDDSQLPKDRFSAERLKGVDSTLKIQPAKLEDSAVYLCASSRDGKETQYFGPGTRLLVL.

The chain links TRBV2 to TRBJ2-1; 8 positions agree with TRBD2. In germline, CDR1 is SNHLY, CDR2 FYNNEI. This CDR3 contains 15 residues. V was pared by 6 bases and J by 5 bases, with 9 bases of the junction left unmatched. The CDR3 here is CASSGTRTFDNEQFF. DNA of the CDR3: TGTGCCAGCAGCGGGACTAGGACGTTCGACAATGAGCAGTTCTTC.

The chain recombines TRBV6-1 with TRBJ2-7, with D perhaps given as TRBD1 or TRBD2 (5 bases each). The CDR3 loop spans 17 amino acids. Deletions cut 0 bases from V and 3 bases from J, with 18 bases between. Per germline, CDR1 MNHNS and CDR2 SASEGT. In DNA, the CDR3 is TGTGCCAGCAGTGAAGCGCCCCGGGACCGCCAAAACTACGAGCAGTACTTC. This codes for CASSEAPRDRQNYEQYF.

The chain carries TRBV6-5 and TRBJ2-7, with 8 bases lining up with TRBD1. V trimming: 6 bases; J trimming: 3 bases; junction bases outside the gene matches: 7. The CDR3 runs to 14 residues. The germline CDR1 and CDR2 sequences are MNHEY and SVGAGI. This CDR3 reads CASRQPGQDYEQYF. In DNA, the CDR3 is TGTGCCAGCAGACAACCGGGACAGGACTACGAGCAGTACTTC.

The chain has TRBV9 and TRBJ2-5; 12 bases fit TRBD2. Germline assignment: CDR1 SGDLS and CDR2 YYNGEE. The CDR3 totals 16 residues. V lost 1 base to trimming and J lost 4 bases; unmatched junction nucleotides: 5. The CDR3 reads CASSVRTSGIGETQYF. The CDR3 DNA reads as TGTGCCAGCAGCGTACGGACTAGCGGGATTGGAGAGACCCAGTACTTC.

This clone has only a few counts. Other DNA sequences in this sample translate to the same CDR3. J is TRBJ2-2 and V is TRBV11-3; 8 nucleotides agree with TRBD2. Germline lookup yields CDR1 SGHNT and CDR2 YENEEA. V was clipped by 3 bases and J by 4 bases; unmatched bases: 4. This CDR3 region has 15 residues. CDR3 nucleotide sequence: TGTGCCAGCAGCTTCGGCACTAGCGGCACCGGGGAGCTGTTTTTT. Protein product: CASSFGTSGTGELFF.

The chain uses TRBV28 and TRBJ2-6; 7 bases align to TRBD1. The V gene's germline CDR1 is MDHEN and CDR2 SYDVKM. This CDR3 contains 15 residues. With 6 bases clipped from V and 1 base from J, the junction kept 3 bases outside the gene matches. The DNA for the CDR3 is TGTGCCAGCAGGGGGACAGTTTCTGGGGCCAACGTCCTGACTTTC. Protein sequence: CASRGTVSGANVLTF.

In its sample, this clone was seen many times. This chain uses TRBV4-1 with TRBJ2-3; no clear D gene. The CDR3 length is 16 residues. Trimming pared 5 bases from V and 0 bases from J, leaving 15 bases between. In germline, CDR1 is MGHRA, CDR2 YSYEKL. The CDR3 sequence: CASSDAQSPSTDTQYF. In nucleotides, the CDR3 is TGCGCCAGCAGCGACGCGCAATCCCCAAGCACAGATACGCAGTATTTT.

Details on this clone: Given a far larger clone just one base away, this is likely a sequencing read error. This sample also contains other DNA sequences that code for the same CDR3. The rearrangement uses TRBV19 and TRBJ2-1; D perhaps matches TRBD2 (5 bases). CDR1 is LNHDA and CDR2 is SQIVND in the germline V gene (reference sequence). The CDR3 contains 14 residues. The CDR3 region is CASSPRTFYNEQFF. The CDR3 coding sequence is TGTGCTAGTAGTCCCAGGACTTTCTACAATGAGCAGTTCTTC.

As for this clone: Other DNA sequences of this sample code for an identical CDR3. DNA of the CDR3: TGTGCCAGCAGGGAGGGACCGAATCAGCCCCAGCATTTT. As protein: CASREGPNQPQHF. The V and J genes are TRBV6-1 and TRBJ1-5, with a weak D call TRBD1 (5 bases). The germline V and J ends were trimmed by 6 bases and 4 bases, with 10 bases remaining between them. The CDR3 covers 13 residues. Germline V gene sequence: CDR1 MNHNS, CDR2 SASEGT.

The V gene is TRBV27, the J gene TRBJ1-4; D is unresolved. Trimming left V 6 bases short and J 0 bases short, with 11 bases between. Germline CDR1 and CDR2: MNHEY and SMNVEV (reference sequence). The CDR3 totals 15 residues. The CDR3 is CASSRQDATNEKLFF. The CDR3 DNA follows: TGTGCCAGCAGCCGACAAGATGCAACTAATGAAAAACTGTTTTTT.

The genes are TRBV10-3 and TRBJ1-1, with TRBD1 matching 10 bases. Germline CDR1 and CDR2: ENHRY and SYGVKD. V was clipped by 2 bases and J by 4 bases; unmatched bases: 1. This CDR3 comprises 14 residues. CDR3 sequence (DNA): TGTGCCATCAGTGAGAGACAGGGGGCCACTGAAGCTTTCTTT. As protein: CAISERQGATEAFF.

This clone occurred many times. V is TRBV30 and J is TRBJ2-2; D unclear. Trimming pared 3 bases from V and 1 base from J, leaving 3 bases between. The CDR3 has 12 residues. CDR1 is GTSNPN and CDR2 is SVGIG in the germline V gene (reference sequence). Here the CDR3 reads CAWSENTGELFF. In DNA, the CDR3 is TGTGCCTGGAGCGAGAACACCGGGGAGCTGTTTTTT.

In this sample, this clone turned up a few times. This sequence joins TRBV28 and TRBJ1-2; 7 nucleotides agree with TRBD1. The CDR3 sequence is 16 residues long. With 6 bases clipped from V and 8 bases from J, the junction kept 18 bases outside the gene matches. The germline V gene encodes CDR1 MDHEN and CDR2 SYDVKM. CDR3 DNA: TGTGCCAGCAGAACGACCCTCAGGGGGGCCACGTTCGGCTACACCTTC. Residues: CASRTTLRGATFGYTF.

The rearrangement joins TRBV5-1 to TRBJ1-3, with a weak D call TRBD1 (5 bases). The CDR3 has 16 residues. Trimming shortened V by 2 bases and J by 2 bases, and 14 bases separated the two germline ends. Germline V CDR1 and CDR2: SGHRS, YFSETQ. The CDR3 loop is CASSFGQEGAGNTIYF. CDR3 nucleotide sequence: TGCGCCAGCAGCTTTGGTCAAGAAGGGGCTGGAAACACCATATATTTT.